The 2 T cell receptor beta chains reported below all come from one sample, sequenced in a study of blood T cell repertoires in COVID-19. Sequencing used immunoSEQ multiplex PCR; TCRdb keeps in-frame clones, though not all of them. The table lists approximately 150,000 clones, roughly 80% of them singletons. The sample taken for sequencing was peripheral blood. The receptors derive from a man aged 65 to 85 with active or convalescent COVID-19.

This clone appeared a few times. The rearrangement joins TRBV6-5 to TRBJ2-1; 12 nucleotides line up with TRBD2. This CDR3 region has 15 residues. From germline, CDR1 is MNHEY and CDR2 SVGAGI. Trimming took 6 bases from V and 8 from J; bases not matched to a gene: 8. The CDR3 loop is CASSLAGGSRYEQFF. In nucleotides, the CDR3 is TGTGCCAGCAGCCTAGCGGGAGGGTCGAGGTATGAGCAGTTCTTC.

This chain links TRBV3-1 (or the pseudogene TRBV3-2) with TRBJ2-1; 12 bases fit TRBD2. Trimming took 4 bases from V and 0 from J; bases not matched to a gene: 10. CDR3 length: 19 amino acids. Germline loops: CDR1 LGHDT, CDR2 YNNKEL (reference sequence). The CDR3 is CASSPRLAGASISYNEQFF. In DNA form, the CDR3 reads TGTGCCAGCAGCCCTCGACTAGCGGGGGCCAGCATCTCCTACAATGAGCAGTTCTTC.